This T cell receptor (beta chain) comes out of a study of cytomegalovirus exposure and HLA in healthy donors. Regarding the study as a whole: While the bulk of TCR sequences proved rare, some public TCRs turned up in many donors. Rates of TCR association differed by HLA locus in a later analysis, with DRB1 highest and HLA-C lowest. Analysis was carried out at a later point, and it linked a missense DCLRE1C variant to TCR beta V- and J-gene trimming.

The study ran its PCR with 60 Vbeta and 13 Jbeta primers. TCRdb's table, derived via immunoSEQ multiplex PCR, lists solely in-frame clones and lacks some. This table has about 170,000 clones, 75% to 90% appearing once. The V segment lost 1 base and the J segment 4 bases; nucleotides outside the gene matches: 7. The CDR3 totals 15 residues. Germline lookup yields CDR1 SGHDT and CDR2 YYEEEE. To note about this clone: Antigen unknown.

Each of the donors was a healthy bone marrow donor. The chain links TRBV5-6 to TRBJ1-2, with 7 bases aligning to TRBD1. Input material: PBMCs. The TCR sequence derives from a male donor in good health and CMV-seronegative. The CDR3 DNA follows: TGTGCCAGCAGCTTGTGGGGACAGAGGTTCTATGGCTACACCTTC. Protein: CASSLWGQRFYGYTF.